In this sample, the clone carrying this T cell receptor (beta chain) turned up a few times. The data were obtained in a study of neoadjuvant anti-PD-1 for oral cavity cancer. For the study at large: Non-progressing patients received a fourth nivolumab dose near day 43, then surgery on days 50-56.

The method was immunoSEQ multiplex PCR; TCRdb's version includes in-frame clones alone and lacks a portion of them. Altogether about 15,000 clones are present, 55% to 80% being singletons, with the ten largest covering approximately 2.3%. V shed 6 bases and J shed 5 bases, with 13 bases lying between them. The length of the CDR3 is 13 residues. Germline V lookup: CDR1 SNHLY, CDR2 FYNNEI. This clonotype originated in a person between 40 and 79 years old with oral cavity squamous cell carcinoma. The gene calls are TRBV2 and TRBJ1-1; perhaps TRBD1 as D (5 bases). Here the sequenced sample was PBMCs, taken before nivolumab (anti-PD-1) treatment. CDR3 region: CASRLRGGTEAFF. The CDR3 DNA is TGTGCCAGCAGACTGCGGGGGGGAACTGAAGCTTTCTTT.